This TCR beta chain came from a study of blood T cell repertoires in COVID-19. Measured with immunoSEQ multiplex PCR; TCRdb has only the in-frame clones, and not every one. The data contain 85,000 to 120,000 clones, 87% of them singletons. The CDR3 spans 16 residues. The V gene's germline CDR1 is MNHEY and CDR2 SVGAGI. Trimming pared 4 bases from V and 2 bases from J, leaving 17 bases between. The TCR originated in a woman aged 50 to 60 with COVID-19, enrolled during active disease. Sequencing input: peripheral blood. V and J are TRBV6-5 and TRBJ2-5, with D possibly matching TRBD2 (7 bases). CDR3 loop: CASSSRGGRGQETQYF. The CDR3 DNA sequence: TGTGCCAGCAGTTCCCGCGGGGGCCGAGGGCAAGAGACCCAGTACTTC.